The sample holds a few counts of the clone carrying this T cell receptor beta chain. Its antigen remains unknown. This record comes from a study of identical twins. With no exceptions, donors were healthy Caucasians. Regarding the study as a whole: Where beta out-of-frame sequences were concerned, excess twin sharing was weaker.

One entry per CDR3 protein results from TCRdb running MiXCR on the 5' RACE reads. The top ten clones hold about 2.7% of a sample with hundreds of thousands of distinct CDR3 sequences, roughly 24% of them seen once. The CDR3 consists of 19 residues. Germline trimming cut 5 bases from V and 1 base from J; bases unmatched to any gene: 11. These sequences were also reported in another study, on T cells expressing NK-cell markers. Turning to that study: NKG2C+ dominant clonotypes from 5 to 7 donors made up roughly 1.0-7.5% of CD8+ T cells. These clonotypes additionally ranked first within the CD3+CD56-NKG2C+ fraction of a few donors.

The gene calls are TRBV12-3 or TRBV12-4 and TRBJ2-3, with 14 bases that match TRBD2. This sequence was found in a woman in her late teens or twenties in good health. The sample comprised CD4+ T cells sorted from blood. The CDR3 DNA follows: TGTGCCAGCAGTCCGGGACTAGCGGGAGTCAAGGAAGGCACAGATACGCAGTATTTT. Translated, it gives CASSPGLAGVKEGTDTQYF.